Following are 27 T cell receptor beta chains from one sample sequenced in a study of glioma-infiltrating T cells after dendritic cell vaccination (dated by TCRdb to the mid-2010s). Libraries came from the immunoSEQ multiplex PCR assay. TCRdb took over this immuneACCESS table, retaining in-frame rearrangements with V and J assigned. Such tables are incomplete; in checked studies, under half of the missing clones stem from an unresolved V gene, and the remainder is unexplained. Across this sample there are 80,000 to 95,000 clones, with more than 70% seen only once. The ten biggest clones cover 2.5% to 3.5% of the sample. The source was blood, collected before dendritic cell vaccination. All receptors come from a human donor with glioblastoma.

CDR3 sequence reads: CASSQDSGIGQPQHF. The CDR3 DNA reads as TGCGCCAGCAGCCAAGATTCGGGGATTGGTCAGCCCCAGCATTTT. The chain has TRBV4-3 and TRBJ1-5, with D unresolved. Trimming left V 0 bases short and J 6 bases short, with 12 bases between. The germline V gene encodes CDR1 LGHNA and CDR2 YSLEER. The CDR3 contains 15 residues.

CDR3 DNA sequence: TGTGCCAGCAGCTTGCCGGGGACCAAAAACATTCAGTACTTC. Protein product: CASSLPGTKNIQYF. The chain links TRBV5-4 to TRBJ2-4; maybe TRBD2 (5 bases). The V gene lost 1 base and the J gene lost 2 bases, with 7 bases spanning the gap. CDR3 length: 14 residues. Germline loops: CDR1 SGHNT, CDR2 YYREEE (reference sequence).

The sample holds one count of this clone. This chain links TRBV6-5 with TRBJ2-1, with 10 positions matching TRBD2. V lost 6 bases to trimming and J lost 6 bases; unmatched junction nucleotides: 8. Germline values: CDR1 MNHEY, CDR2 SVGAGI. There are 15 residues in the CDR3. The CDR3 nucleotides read TGTGCCAGCAGGGCCGGGACTAGCGCGATCAATGAGCAGTTCTTC. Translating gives CASRAGTSAINEQFF.

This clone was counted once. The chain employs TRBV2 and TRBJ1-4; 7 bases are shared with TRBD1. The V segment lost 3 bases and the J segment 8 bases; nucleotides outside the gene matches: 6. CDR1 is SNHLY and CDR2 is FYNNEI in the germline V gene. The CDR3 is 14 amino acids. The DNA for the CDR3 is TGTGCCAGCAGTGATAGAGGGGGCGAAGAAAAACTGTTTTTT. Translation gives CASSDRGGEEKLFF.

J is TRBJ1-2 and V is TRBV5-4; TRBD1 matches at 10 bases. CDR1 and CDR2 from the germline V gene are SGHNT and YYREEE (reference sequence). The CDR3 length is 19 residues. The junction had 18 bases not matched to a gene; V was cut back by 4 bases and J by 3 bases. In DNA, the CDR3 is TGTGCCAGCAGCCACAGGGTACTGACAGGGGGCCTAGAGGACTATGGCTACACCTTC. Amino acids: CASSHRVLTGGLEDYGYTF.

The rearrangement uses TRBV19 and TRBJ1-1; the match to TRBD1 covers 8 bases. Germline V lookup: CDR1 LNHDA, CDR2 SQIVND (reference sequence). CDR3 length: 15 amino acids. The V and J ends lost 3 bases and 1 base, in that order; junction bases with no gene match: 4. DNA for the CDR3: TGTGCCAGTAGTATGACCGGGACAGGGAACACTGAAGCTTTCTTT. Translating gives CASSMTGTGNTEAFF.

DNA for the CDR3: TGTGCCAGCTCACCCCAAGATACGCAGTATTTT. Translating it yields CASSPQDTQYF. The chain combines TRBV18 with TRBJ2-3; D remains ambiguous. Germline V gives CDR1 KGHSH, CDR2 LQKENI. With 3 bases removed from V and 5 bases from J, the gap between germline ends came to 3 bases. This CDR3 has 11 amino acids.

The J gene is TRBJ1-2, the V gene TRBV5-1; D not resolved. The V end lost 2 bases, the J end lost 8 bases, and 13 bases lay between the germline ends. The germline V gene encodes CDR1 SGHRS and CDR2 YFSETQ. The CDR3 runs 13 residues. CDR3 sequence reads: CASSFGRAGGYTF. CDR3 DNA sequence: TGCGCCAGCAGCTTTGGAAGAGCGGGCGGCTACACCTTC.

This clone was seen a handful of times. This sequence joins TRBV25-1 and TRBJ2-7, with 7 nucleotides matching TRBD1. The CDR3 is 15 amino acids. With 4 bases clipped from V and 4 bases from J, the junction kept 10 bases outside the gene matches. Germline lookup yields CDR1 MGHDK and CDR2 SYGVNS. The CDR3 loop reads CASSVPGTERYEQYF. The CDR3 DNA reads TGTGCCAGCAGTGTCCCCGGGACAGAAAGATACGAGCAGTACTTC.

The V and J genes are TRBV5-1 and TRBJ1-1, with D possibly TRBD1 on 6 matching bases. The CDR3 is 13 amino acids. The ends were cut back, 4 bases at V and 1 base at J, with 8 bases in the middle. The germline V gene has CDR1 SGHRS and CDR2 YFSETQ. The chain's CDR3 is CASSVTGNTEAFF. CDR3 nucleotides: TGCGCCAGCAGCGTGACAGGGAACACTGAAGCTTTCTTT.

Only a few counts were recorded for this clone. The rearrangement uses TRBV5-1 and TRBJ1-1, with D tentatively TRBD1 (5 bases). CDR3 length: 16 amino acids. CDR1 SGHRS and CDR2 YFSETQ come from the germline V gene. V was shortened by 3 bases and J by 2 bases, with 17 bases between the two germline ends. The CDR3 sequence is CASSSGQAGGNTEAFF. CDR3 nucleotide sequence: TGCGCCAGCAGCTCCGGTCAAGCCGGGGGTAACACTGAAGCTTTCTTT.

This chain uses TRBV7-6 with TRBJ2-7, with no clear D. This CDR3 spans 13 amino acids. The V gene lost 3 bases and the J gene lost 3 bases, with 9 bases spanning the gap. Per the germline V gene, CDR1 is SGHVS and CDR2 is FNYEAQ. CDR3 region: CASSFSSLYEQYF. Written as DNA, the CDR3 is TGTGCCAGCAGCTTTTCTAGTCTCTACGAGCAGTACTTC. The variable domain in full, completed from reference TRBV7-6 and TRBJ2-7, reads GAGVSQSPRYKVTKRGQDVALRCDPISGHVSLYWYRQALGQGPEFLTYFNYEAQQDKSGLPNDRFSAERPEGSISTLTIQRTEQRDSAMYRCASSFSSLYEQYFGPGTRLTVT.

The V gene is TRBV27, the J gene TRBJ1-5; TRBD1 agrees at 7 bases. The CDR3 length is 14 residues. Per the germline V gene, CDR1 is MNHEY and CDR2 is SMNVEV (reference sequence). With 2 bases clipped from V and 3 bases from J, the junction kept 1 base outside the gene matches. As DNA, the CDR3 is TGTGCCAGCAGTTTAGGACAGGCCAATCAGCCCCAGCATTTT. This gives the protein CASSLGQANQPQHF.

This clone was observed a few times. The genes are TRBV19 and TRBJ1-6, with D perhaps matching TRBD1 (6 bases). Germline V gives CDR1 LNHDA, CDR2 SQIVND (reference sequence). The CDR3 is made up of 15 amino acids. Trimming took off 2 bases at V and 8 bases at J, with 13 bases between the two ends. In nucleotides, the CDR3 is TGTGCCAGTAGTATAACGTTAGGGGGGGATTCACCCCTCCACTTT. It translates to CASSITLGGDSPLHF.

In DNA form, the CDR3 reads TGCAGCGTTGAAGAGGGAGCGGGAGAAGGAAACATTCAGTACTTC. Encoded protein: CSVEEGAGEGNIQYF. This chain joins TRBV29-1 and TRBJ2-4, with TRBD2 matching 8 bases. The CDR3 runs to 15 residues. Germline CDR1 reads SQVTM; CDR2 reads ANQGSEA. V lost 0 bases to trimming and J lost 6 bases; unmatched junction nucleotides: 7.

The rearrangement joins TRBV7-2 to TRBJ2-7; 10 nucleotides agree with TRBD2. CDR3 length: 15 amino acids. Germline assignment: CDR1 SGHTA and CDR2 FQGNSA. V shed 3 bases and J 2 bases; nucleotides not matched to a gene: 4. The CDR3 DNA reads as TGTGCCAGCAGCTTCAGCGGGGGGGCCCCCTACGAGCAGTACTTC. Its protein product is CASSFSGGAPYEQYF.

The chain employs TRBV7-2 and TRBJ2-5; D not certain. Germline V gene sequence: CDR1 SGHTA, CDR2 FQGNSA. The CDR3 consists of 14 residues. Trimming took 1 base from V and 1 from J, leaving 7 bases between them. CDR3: CASSLDSLQETQYF. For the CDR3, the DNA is TGTGCCAGCAGCTTAGATAGTCTCCAAGAGACCCAGTACTTC.

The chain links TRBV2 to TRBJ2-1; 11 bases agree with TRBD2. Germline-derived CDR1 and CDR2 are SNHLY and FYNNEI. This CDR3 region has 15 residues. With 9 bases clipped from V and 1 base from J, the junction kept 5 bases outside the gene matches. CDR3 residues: CASHSSGGSYNEQFF. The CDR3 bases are TGTGCCAGTCACTCTAGCGGGGGGTCCTACAATGAGCAGTTCTTC.

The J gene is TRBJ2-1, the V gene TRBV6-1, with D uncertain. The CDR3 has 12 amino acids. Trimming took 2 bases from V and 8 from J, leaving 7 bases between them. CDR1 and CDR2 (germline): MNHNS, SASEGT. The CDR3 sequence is CASSEWADEQFF. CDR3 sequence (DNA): TGTGCCAGCAGTGAATGGGCCGATGAGCAGTTCTTC.

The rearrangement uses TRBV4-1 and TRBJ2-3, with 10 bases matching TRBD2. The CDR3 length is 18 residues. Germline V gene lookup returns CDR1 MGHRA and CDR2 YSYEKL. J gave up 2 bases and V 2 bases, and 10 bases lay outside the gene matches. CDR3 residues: CASSQLIRTSGYTDTQYF. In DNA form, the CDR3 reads TGCGCCAGCAGCCAACTTATAAGGACTAGCGGATACACAGATACGCAGTATTTT.

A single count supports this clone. The CDR3 is CATVQDANYGYTF. The CDR3 DNA follows: TGTGCCACCGTCCAGGATGCTAACTATGGCTACACCTTC. The J gene is TRBJ1-2, the V gene TRBV2; D is ambiguous. The ends were cut back, 10 bases at V and 0 bases at J, with 12 bases in the middle. This CDR3 is 13 amino acids long. Germline values: CDR1 SNHLY, CDR2 FYNNEI. The complete variable domain, with remaining parts taken from reference TRBV2 and TRBJ1-2, reads EPEVTQTPSHQVTQMGQEVILRCVPISNHLYFYWYRQILGQKVEFLVSFYNNEISEKSEIFDDQFSVERPDGSNFTLKIRSTKLEDSAMYFCATVQDANYGYTFGSGTRLTVV.

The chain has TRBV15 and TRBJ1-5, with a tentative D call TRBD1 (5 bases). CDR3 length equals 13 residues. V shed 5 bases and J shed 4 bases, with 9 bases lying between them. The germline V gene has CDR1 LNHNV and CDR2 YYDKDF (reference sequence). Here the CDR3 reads CATSLQGNQPQHF. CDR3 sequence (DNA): TGTGCCACCAGCCTTCAGGGAAATCAGCCCCAGCATTTT.

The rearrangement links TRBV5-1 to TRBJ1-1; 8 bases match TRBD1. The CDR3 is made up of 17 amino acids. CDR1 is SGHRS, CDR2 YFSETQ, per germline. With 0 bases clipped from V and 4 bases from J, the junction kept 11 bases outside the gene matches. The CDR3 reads CASSLVWQGATGTEAFF. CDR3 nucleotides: TGCGCCAGCAGCTTGGTTTGGCAGGGGGCTACGGGCACTGAAGCTTTCTTT.

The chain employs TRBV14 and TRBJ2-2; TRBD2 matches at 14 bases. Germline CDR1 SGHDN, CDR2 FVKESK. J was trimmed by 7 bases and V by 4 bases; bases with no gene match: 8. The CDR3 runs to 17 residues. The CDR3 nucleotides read TGTGCCAGCAGCCGGGGACTAGCGGGAGTTTTGAGCGGGGAGCTGTTTTTT. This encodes CASSRGLAGVLSGELFF. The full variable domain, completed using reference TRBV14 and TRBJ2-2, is EAGVTQFPSHSVIEKGQTVTLRCDPISGHDNLYWYRRVMGKEIKFLLHFVKESKQDESGMPNNRFLAERTGGTYSTLKVQPAELEDSGVYFCASSRGLAGVLSGELFFGEGSRLTVL.

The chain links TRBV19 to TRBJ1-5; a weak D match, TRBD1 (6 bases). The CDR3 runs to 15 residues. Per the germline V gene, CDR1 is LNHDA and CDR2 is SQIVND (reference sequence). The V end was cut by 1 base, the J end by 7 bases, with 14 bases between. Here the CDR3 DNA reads TGTGCCAGTAGTATAGTCCCAGGGGATCGCCAGCCCCAGCATTTT. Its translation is CASSIVPGDRQPQHF.

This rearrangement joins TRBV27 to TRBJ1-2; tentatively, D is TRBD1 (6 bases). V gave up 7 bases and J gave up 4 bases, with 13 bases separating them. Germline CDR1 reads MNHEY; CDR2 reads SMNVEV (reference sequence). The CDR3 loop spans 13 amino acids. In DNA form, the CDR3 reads TGTGCCAGCACCCCACAGGGATCCTATGGCTACACCTTC. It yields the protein CASTPQGSYGYTF.

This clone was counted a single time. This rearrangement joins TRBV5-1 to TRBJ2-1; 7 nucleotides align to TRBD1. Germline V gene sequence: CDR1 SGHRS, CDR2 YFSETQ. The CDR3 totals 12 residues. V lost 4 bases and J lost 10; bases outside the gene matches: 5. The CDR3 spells CASSQTGEEQFF. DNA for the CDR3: TGCGCCAGCAGCCAAACAGGGGAAGAGCAGTTCTTC.